This TCR beta chain was documented in a study of identical twins. This clonotype was seen repeatedly, ten times or more. The antigen remains unidentified. Template switching added a universal primer site, and cDNA bore unique molecular identifiers. TCRdb passed the 5' RACE reads through MiXCR, listing each CDR3 protein once. The table has hundreds of thousands of distinct CDR3 sequences, roughly 8.6% seen once. Germline assignment: CDR1 MGHRA and CDR2 YSYEKL. CDR3 length equals 13 residues. J lost 8 bases, V lost 10 bases, and 6 bases had no gene match. The study, taken as a whole, reports: Invariant MAIT and iNKT cells could partly confound zero-insertion analyses. Out-of-frame beta chain sequences displayed weaker excess sharing between twins. Abundant beta clonotypes from cord blood had fewer insertions, unlike memory repertoires, which showed none.

Another study also made use of these data, one on yellow fever vaccine responses in identical twins.

The TCR was taken from a woman aged 18 to 35 in good health. Sequenced material: memory (CD45RO+) T cells sorted from blood. The chain has TRBV4-1 and TRBJ1-6; TRBD1 matches at 9 bases. The CDR3 reads CATSGQGYSPLHF. The CDR3 nucleotides are TGCGCCACCTCGGGACAGGGATATTCACCCCTCCACTTT.